Following are 27 T cell receptor beta chains from one sample sequenced in a study of blood T cell repertoires in COVID-19 (TCRdb year 2020). The library was prepared using the immunoSEQ multiplex PCR assay. This is the immuneACCESS table as TCRdb keeps it, with only in-frame sequences that have V and J called. A part of the clones is gone; compared with another copy, unresolved V genes explain less than half, and the rest is unexplained. Here the sample has about 200,000 clones; about 84% occur a single time. The top ten constitute 4.5% to 6.5% of the sample. Sequenced: PBMCs or T cells enriched from blood (not recorded which). The receptor set was obtained from a man aged 35-49 years with acute COVID-19.

The chain is built from TRBV2 and TRBJ1-1; 12 nucleotides match TRBD1. V lost 8 bases, J lost 7 bases, and 8 bases stayed unmatched. The CDR3 length is 14 residues. Looked up from germline, CDR1 is SNHLY and CDR2 is FYNNEI. As DNA, the CDR3 is TGTGCCAGCCGTCCCGGGACAGGGGGCGTTGAAGCTTTCTTT. Its protein is CASRPGTGGVEAFF.

The chain links TRBV5-4 to TRBJ2-7; the match to TRBD2 covers 9 bases. This CDR3 has 16 amino acids. V was clipped by 6 bases and J by 2 bases; unmatched bases: 12. Germline V gives CDR1 SGHNT, CDR2 YYREEE (reference sequence). CDR3 in amino acids: CASNLAGLGTPYEQYF. CDR3 coding DNA: TGTGCCAGCAATCTAGCGGGATTGGGGACCCCCTACGAGCAGTACTTC.

Turning to this clone: The identical CDR3 is also encoded by other nucleotide sequences in the sample. V gene TRBV6-5 combines with J gene TRBJ2-5; D unresolved. The germline gives CDR1 MNHEY, CDR2 SVGAGI. The CDR3 is 13 amino acids. Between the trimmed V and J ends, which lost 2 bases and 5 bases, there was a span of 9 bases. CDR3 sequence: CASSYVPRETQYF. The CDR3 DNA sequence: TGTGCCAGCAGTTACGTCCCCAGGGAGACCCAGTACTTC.

The V and J genes are TRBV9 and TRBJ2-1, with unresolved D. V dropped 2 bases and J dropped 4 bases, with 13 bases sitting between them. This CDR3 contains 15 residues. Per germline, CDR1 SGDLS and CDR2 YYNGEE. CDR3 DNA: TGTGCCAGCAGCGTCTCTCCAGGATTTTACAATGAGCAGTTCTTC. Amino acid sequence: CASSVSPGFYNEQFF.

CDR3 sequence: CASKYGGMVGQPQHF. The DNA of the CDR3 is TGTGCCAGCAAGTATGGGGGGATGGTGGGTCAGCCCCAGCATTTT. The chain joins TRBV28 to TRBJ1-5, with a possible D match to TRBD1 (5 bases). This CDR3 spans 15 amino acids. V lost 7 bases, J lost 6 bases, and 19 bases lay in between. Germline V lookup: CDR1 MDHEN, CDR2 SYDVKM.

Notes on this clone: Other DNA sequences within the sample encode an identical CDR3. The V call is TRBV6-5, the J call TRBJ2-5, with D perhaps TRBD1 (6 bases). Germline assignment: CDR1 MNHEY and CDR2 SVGAGI. The CDR3 contains 13 residues. Trimming cost V 2 bases and J 5 bases, with 9 bases left between them. In nucleotides, the CDR3 is TGTGCCAGCAGTTACCTTGGGGGCGAGACCCAGTACTTC. Its translation: CASSYLGGETQYF.

The chain couples TRBV24-1 to TRBJ2-6; 7 bases agree with TRBD1. CDR1 is KGHDR and CDR2 is SFDVKD in the germline V gene. V gave up 4 bases and J gave up 0 bases; unmatched junction bases: 5. There are 17 residues in the CDR3. The CDR3 region is CATSEPAGGSGANVLTF. CDR3 DNA: TGTGCCACCAGTGAACCTGCAGGGGGCTCTGGGGCCAACGTCCTGACTTTC.

The V and J genes are TRBV20-1 and TRBJ2-7; no firm D call. This CDR3 spans 11 amino acids. CDR1 and CDR2 from the germline V gene are DFQATT and SNEGSKA (reference sequence). V was trimmed by 2 bases and J by 7 bases, leaving 9 bases between them. CDR3 protein: CSARTFEEQYF. For the CDR3, the DNA is TGCAGTGCTAGAACGTTCGAGGAGCAGTACTTC.

V and J are TRBV5-1 and TRBJ2-4; D is perhaps TRBD1 (5 bases). The CDR3 length is 15 residues. Trimming left V 0 bases short and J 5 bases short, with 12 bases between. The germline CDR1 and CDR2 sequences are SGHRS and YFSETQ. CDR3 residues: CASSLDGAPENIQYF. As DNA, the CDR3 is TGCGCCAGCAGCTTGGATGGGGCGCCGGAAAACATTCAGTACTTC.

The rearrangement uses TRBV29-1 and TRBJ1-5; tentative D call: TRBD1 (5 bases). V gave up 4 bases and J gave up 2 bases, with 12 bases separating them. Germline CDR1 is SQVTM and CDR2 is ANQGSEA. This CDR3 is 14 amino acids long. CDR3 bases: TGCAGCGTTGTTACAGGCCTGGGCAATCAGCCCCAGCATTTT. Amino acids: CSVVTGLGNQPQHF.

V and J are TRBV29-1 and TRBJ2-1, with TRBD1 as a possible D gene (6 bases). V lost 1 base to trimming and J lost 5 bases, with 18 bases between them. Germline V gene sequence: CDR1 SQVTM, CDR2 ANQGSEA. The length of the CDR3 is 16 residues. CDR3 in DNA: TGCAGCGTTGAAGGGGTAAAGGGGGTTAGGGACAATGAGCAGTTCTTC. Translating it yields CSVEGVKGVRDNEQFF.

J is TRBJ2-7 and V is TRBV24-1, with D perhaps TRBD1 (6 bases). From germline, CDR1 is KGHDR and CDR2 SFDVKD. This CDR3 contains 13 residues. V lost 2 bases and J lost 7, with 11 bases in between. DNA for the CDR3: TGTGCCACCAGTGATTCAGGGGTCGGGGAGCAGTACTTC. It codes for CATSDSGVGEQYF.

This chain connects TRBV2 to TRBJ2-5, with 9 bases matching TRBD2. CDR1 is SNHLY and CDR2 is FYNNEI in the germline V gene. CDR3 length equals 14 residues. With V trimmed by 6 bases and J by 5 bases, 7 bases remained unmatched. CDR3 amino acids: CASRPGLAGETQYF. CDR3 bases: TGTGCCAGCAGGCCGGGACTAGCCGGGGAGACCCAGTACTTC.

This clone was seen a single time. The DNA for the CDR3 is TGTGCCACCAGCAAAACCTCCATCCGTTTCAGGGGGTCCAGGACCGGGGAGCTGTTTTTT. The encoded protein is CATSKTSIRFRGSRTGELFF. The chain joins TRBV15 to TRBJ2-2; TRBD1 matches at 7 bases. The CDR3 length is 20 residues. V shed 4 bases and J 5 bases; nucleotides not matched to a gene: 22. CDR1 is LNHNV and CDR2 is YYDKDF in the germline V gene (reference sequence).

The V and J genes are TRBV28 and TRBJ2-7, with 8 bases aligning to TRBD1. CDR3 length: 14 residues. Trimming cost V 5 bases and J 6 bases; bases outside gene matches: 9. CDR1 is MDHEN and CDR2 is SYDVKM in the germline V gene. The CDR3 sequence is CASSPWTGMSEQYF. In DNA, the CDR3 is TGTGCCAGCAGTCCCTGGACAGGGATGAGCGAGCAGTACTTC.

This chain links TRBV6-6 with TRBJ2-5; D is perhaps TRBD1 (6 bases). With 5 bases removed from V and 7 bases from J, the gap between germline ends came to 23 bases. Germline V CDR1 and CDR2: MNHNY, SVGAGI (reference sequence). CDR3 length: 16 residues. DNA of the CDR3: TGTGCCAGCAGTCCCTCCCCGGGACAACGTAGGGGGACCCAGTACTTC. This codes for CASSPSPGQRRGTQYF.

V gene TRBV7-3 combines with J gene TRBJ2-1, with 8 bases that match TRBD2. There are 15 residues in the CDR3. The germline gives CDR1 SGHTA, CDR2 FQGTGA. J was trimmed by 2 bases and V by 3 bases; bases with no gene match: 3. The CDR3 nucleotides are TGTGCCAGCAGCTTCGGACTAGCTGCCTACAATGAGCAGTTCTTC. Translated, it gives CASSFGLAAYNEQFF.

The V call is TRBV7-6, the J call TRBJ2-7; maybe TRBD1 (6 bases). The V and J ends lost 2 bases and 3 bases respectively, with 8 bases between them. CDR1 is SGHVS, CDR2 FNYEAQ, per germline. This CDR3 has 13 amino acids. In nucleotides, the CDR3 is TGTGCCAGCAGCTTATTAGGGGGCTACGAGCAGTACTTC. Protein sequence: CASSLLGGYEQYF.

The chain is built from TRBV10-2 and TRBJ1-4, with 7 bases that match TRBD1. This CDR3 spans 16 amino acids. Germline V gene lookup returns CDR1 WSHSY and CDR2 SAAADI. V lost 6 bases, J lost 1 base, and 8 bases stayed unmatched. CDR3 amino acids: CASSLLGGETNEKLFF. As DNA, the CDR3 is TGCGCCAGCAGCCTCCTAGGGGGCGAAACTAATGAAAAACTGTTTTTT.

The chain recombines TRBV3-1 (or the pseudogene TRBV3-2) with TRBJ1-3; D unclear. CDR1 is LGHDT, CDR2 YNNKEL, per germline (reference sequence). V was trimmed by 0 bases and J by 1 base, leaving 16 bases between them. The CDR3 contains 18 residues. CDR3 DNA: TGTGCCAGCAGCCAAGAACGGCCGGGGATGAATTCTGGAAACACCATATATTTT. Translated: CASSQERPGMNSGNTIYF.

The gene calls are TRBV5-1 and TRBJ1-3, with TRBD1 as a possible D gene (5 bases). V was cut by 0 bases and J by 4 bases, with 8 bases left in between. This CDR3 has 14 residues. Germline V lookup: CDR1 SGHRS, CDR2 YFSETQ. The CDR3 DNA sequence: TGCGCCAGCAGCTTGGACAGGATGGGAAACACCATATATTTT. Translated, it gives CASSLDRMGNTIYF.

The rearrangement uses TRBV5-5 and TRBJ2-3, with TRBD1 identical over 9 bases. The V and J ends lost 4 bases and 4 bases, in that order; junction bases with no gene match: 4. The CDR3 is made up of 14 amino acids. Germline V gene data show CDR1 as SGHKS and CDR2 as YYEKEE (reference sequence). The DNA for the CDR3 is TGTGCCAGCAGCGTCGGGACAGGGCCAGATACGCAGTATTTT. Its translation: CASSVGTGPDTQYF.

The gene calls are TRBV25-1 and TRBJ1-3; D remains ambiguous. The CDR3 has 13 amino acids. V lost 6 bases, J lost 2 bases, and 8 bases lay in between. In germline, CDR1 is MGHDK, CDR2 SYGVNS. The CDR3 spells CASRGSTGNTIYF. As DNA, the CDR3 is TGTGCCAGCAGGGGGAGCACTGGAAACACCATATATTTT.

This clone showed up just a few times. The chain recombines TRBV14 with TRBJ1-3; D is undetermined. CDR1 and CDR2 (germline): SGHDN, FVKESK. This CDR3 has 15 residues. V was cut by 0 bases and J by 7 bases, with 13 bases left in between. The CDR3 here is CASSQDWLGRNTIYF. The CDR3 DNA reads TGTGCCAGCAGCCAAGACTGGCTTGGCCGCAACACCATATATTTT.

The chain uses TRBV5-1 and TRBJ2-7; a possible D gene is TRBD1 (6 bases). Germline V gene lookup returns CDR1 SGHRS and CDR2 YFSETQ. The CDR3 spans 12 residues. V was clipped by 0 bases and J by 9 bases, with 10 bases between them. CDR3 amino acids: CASSLGGPGQYF. CDR3 nucleotide sequence: TGCGCCAGCAGCTTGGGGGGGCCTGGGCAGTACTTC.

CDR3 protein: CASSYVRSAYEQYF. CDR3 DNA: TGTGCCAGCAGTTACGTCAGGTCAGCCTACGAGCAGTACTTC. The chain combines TRBV6-5 with TRBJ2-7; D is unresolved. V was cut by 2 bases and J by 2 bases, with 10 bases left in between. The CDR3 consists of 14 residues. Germline V CDR1 and CDR2: MNHEY, SVGAGI.

The chain combines TRBV15 with TRBJ1-1, with 7 bases identical to TRBD1. The CDR3 extends over 15 amino acids. V shed 2 bases and J 0 bases; nucleotides not matched to a gene: 3. Germline lookup yields CDR1 LNHNV and CDR2 YYDKDF (reference sequence). The CDR3 nucleotides are TGTGCCACCAGCAGAACAGGGGTTATGAACACTGAAGCTTTCTTT. Encoded protein: CATSRTGVMNTEAFF.